Listed below are T cell receptor beta chains from one sample, sequenced in a study of cytomegalovirus exposure and HLA in healthy donors. Clones were sequenced by immunoSEQ multiplex PCR, and TCRdb holds only the in-frame ones, with some missing. The sample records 150,000 to 200,000 clones, 77% being singletons. The specimen sequenced was PBMCs. The receptor source for this set is a woman aged 55 to 70 in good health and CMV-seropositive. Both conserved end residues are part of each CDR3. Fields, in order: D gene, J gene, V gene, clone size, CDR3 protein, CDR3 DNA. A D gene is named only where the DNA matches it firmly. Clone size appears in some rows only: once, few, many, or a class for an expanded clone.

D gene: TRBD1
J gene: TRBJ1-5
V gene: TRBV28
clone size: NA
CDR3 protein: CASSLGTGHNQPQHF
CDR3 DNA: TGTGCCAGCAGTTTAGGGACAGGGCACAATCAGCCCCAGCATTTT

D gene: TRBD1
J gene: TRBJ2-3
V gene: TRBV5-6
clone size: few
CDR3 protein: CASSLQGATDTQYF
CDR3 DNA: TGTGCCAGCAGCTTACAGGGGGCCACAGATACGCAGTATTTT

D gene: TRBD2
J gene: TRBJ2-4
V gene: TRBV6-6
clone size: once
CDR3 protein: CASSSIRTSKNIQYF
CDR3 DNA: TGTGCCAGCAGTTCAATACGGACTAGCAAAAACATTCAGTACTTC

D gene: TRBD2
J gene: TRBJ2-7
V gene: TRBV4-1
clone size: NA
CDR3 protein: CASSQVRESYEQYF
CDR3 DNA: TGCGCCAGCAGCCAGGTGCGGGAGTCGTACGAGCAGTACTTC

D gene: TRBD2
J gene: TRBJ2-5
V gene: TRBV13
clone size: NA
CDR3 protein: CATQRYGRVGETQYF
CDR3 DNA: TGTGCCACCCAACGTTACGGGAGGGTTGGAGAGACCCAGTACTTC

D gene: NA
J gene: TRBJ2-1
V gene: TRBV5-6
clone size: NA
CDR3 protein: CASSLGLAGMGYSYNEQFF
CDR3 DNA: TGTGCCAGCAGCTTGGGGCTAGCTGGGATGGGCTACTCCTACAATGAGCAGTTCTTC

D gene: NA
J gene: TRBJ2-5
V gene: TRBV11-2
clone size: few
CDR3 protein: CASSLSSRETQYF
CDR3 DNA: TGTGCCAGCAGCTTAAGTTCGAGGGAGACCCAGTACTTC

D gene: TRBD1
J gene: TRBJ2-2
V gene: TRBV5-1
clone size: NA
CDR3 protein: CASSSQTGMNTGELFF
CDR3 DNA: TGCGCCAGCAGCTCTCAGACAGGGATGAACACCGGGGAGCTGTTTTTT

D gene: NA
J gene: TRBJ1-1
V gene: TRBV28
clone size: NA
CDR3 protein: CASSFSQAGTEAFF
CDR3 DNA: TGTGCCAGCAGTTTTAGCCAGGCGGGCACTGAAGCTTTCTTT

D gene: NA
J gene: TRBJ2-6
V gene: TRBV28
clone size: once
CDR3 protein: CASSFSGSGANVLTF
CDR3 DNA: TGTGCCAGCAGTTTTTCCGGTTCTGGGGCCAACGTCCTGACTTTC